This is a list of T cell receptor beta chains from one sample in a study of control samples from healthy donors and cancer patients. Data came from immunoSEQ multiplex PCR; TCRdb stores just in-frame clones and leaves some out. The sample contains around 200,000 clones, over 80% of which appear only once. The sequencing input was blood. The source is a man aged 18 to 35 in good health. The CDR3 runs from the conserved cysteine through the conserved F or W. Fields, in order: J gene, D gene, V gene, CDR3 DNA, CDR3 protein. D genes are given only for firm matches.

>TRBJ2-7|NA|TRBV5-1
TGCGCCAGCAGCGTGGGTATAGGGACGGACCTCTACGAGCAGTACTTC
CASSVGIGTDLYEQYF
>TRBJ2-7|TRBD2|TRBV11-2
TGTGCCAGCAGCTCACGAGCCCGGACTAGCCCACTCGAGCAGTACTTC
CASSSRARTSPLEQYF
>TRBJ2-2|TRBD2|TRBV6-2/TRBV6-3
TGTGCCAGCAGTTACCGGACTAGCGGGCCGGGGGAGCTGTTTTTT
CASSYRTSGPGELFF
>TRBJ2-1|NA|TRBV7-9
TGTGCCAGCAGCTTAGTACAGGATATTATGTTCTTC
CASSLVQDIMFF
>TRBJ1-1|NA|TRBV7-8
TGTGCCAGCAGCTCCGCGACAGGCCTTAACACTGAAGCTTTCTTT
CASSSATGLNTEAFF
>TRBJ1-1|NA|TRBV19
TGTGCCAGTAGTATGACCCCCCGGACGGGGGGTTCCTTGGGGGGTCGAAGGGACTTT
CASSMTPRTGGSLGGRRDF
>TRBJ2-2|NA|TRBV10-2
TGCGCCAGCAGTCAAGCGGGGAGGGGGCTCACCGGGGAGCTGTTTTTT
CASSQAGRGLTGELFF
>TRBJ2-6|NA|TRBV30
TGTGCCTGGAGTACCCGGGACGGGGCCAACGTCCTGACTTTC
CAWSTRDGANVLTF
>TRBJ1-6|NA|TRBV27
TGTGCCAGCACCCCTACCTCGCAGGGTGTGAATTCACCCCTCCACTTT
CASTPTSQGVNSPLHF
>TRBJ2-4|NA|TRBV3-1/TRBV3-2
TGTGCCAGCAGCCACCCCACGAGAGGGGGTCTAGCCAAAAACATTCAGTACTTC
CASSHPTRGGLAKNIQYF
>TRBJ2-1|NA|TRBV9
TGTGCCAGCAGCACTCTCCCGAGCTCCTACAATGAGCAGTTCTTC
CASSTLPSSYNEQFF
>TRBJ2-3|NA|TRBV7-9
TGTGCCAGCAGAAATTCCGGACGATCGGATACGCAGTATTTT
CASRNSGRSDTQYF
>TRBJ1-2|NA|TRBV18
TGTGCCAGCTCACCAGAGTTTGTAGGGGCGTCAAACTATGGCTACACCTTC
CASSPEFVGASNYGYTF
>TRBJ2-3|TRBD1|TRBV7-9
TGTGCCAGCAGCTTAGGAAACCCCGGGACAGGGAATGGAGATACGCAGTATTTT
CASSLGNPGTGNGDTQYF
>TRBJ2-7|NA|TRBV18
TGTGCCAGCTCACCGACACCCACTTACTACGAGCAGTACTTC
CASSPTPTYYEQYF
>TRBJ1-3|NA|TRBV30
TGTGCCTGGAGTACCTCAGGAAACACCATATATTTT
CAWSTSGNTIYF
>TRBJ2-1|TRBD1|TRBV5-6
TGTGCCAGCAGCCCTGAACTTACAGGGGGCGGGAATGAGCAGTTCTTC
CASSPELTGGGNEQFF
>TRBJ2-3|TRBD2|TRBV4-1
TGCGCCAGCAGCCAAGATCGAGCGGGGGGGCCCAAAGATACGCAGTATTTT
CASSQDRAGGPKDTQYF